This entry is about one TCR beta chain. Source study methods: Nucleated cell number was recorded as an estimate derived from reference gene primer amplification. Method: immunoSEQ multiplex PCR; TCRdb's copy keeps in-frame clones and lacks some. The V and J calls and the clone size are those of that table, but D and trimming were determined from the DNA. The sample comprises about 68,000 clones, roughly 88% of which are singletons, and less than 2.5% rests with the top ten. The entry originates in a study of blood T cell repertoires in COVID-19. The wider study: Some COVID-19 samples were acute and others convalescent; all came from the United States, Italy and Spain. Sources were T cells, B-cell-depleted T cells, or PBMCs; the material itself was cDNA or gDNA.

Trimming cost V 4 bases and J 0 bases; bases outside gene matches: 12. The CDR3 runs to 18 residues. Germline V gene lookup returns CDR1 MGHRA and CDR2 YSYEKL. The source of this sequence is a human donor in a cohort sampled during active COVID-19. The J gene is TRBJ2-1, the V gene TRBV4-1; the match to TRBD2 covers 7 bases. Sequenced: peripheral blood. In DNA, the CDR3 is TGCGCCAGCAGCCTAGGGATGGGAGGGCCAAGCTCCTACAATGAGCAGTTCTTC. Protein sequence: CASSLGMGGPSSYNEQFF.